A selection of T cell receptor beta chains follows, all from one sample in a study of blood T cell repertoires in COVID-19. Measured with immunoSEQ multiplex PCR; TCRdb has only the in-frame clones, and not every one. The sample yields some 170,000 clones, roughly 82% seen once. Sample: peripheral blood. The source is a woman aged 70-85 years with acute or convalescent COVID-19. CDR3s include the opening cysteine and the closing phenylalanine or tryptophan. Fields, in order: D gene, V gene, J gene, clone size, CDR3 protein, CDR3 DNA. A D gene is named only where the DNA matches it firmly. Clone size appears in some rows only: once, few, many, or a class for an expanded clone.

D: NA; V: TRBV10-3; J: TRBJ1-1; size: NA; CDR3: CAISDPQNTEAFF; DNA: TGTGCCATCAGTGACCCACAAAACACTGAAGCTTTCTTT
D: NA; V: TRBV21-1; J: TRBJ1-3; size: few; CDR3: CASSKWSIATIYF; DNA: TGTGCCAGCAGCAAATGGTCGATAGCAACCATATATTTT
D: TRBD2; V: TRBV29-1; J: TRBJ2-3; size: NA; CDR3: CSVSPSGRAPTSTDTQYF; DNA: TGCAGCGTCTCCCCCAGCGGGAGGGCCCCGACTAGCACAGATACGCAGTATTTT
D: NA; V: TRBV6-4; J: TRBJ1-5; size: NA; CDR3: CASSNVEEGSNQPQHF; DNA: TGTGCCAGCAGTAACGTAGAGGAGGGAAGCAATCAGCCCCAGCATTTT
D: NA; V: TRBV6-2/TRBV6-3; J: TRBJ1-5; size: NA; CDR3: CASSTLRATQPQHF; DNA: TGTGCCAGCAGTACCCTCAGGGCAACCCAGCCCCAGCATTTT
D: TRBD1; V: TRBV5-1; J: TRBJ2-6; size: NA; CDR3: CASSLKARDRGVSGANVLTF; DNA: TGCGCCAGCAGCCTTAAGGCCCGGGACAGGGGAGTGTCTGGGGCCAACGTCCTGACTTTC
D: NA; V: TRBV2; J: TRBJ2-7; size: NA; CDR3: CASLGLLLTYEQYF; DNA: TGTGCCAGCCTGGGACTTCTGTTGACCTACGAGCAGTACTTC
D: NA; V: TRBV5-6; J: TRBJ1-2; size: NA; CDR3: CASSLEGRGNYGYTF; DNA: TGTGCCAGCAGCTTGGAGGGCAGGGGAAACTATGGCTACACCTTC
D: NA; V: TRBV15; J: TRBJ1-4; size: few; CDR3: CATSSPGIDTNEKLFF; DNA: TGTGCCACCAGCAGCCCCGGGATTGACACTAATGAAAAACTGTTTTTT
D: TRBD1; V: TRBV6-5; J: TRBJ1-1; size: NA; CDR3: CAASGQGAMNTEAFF; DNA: TGTGCCGCGTCCGGACAGGGCGCTATGAACACTGAAGCTTTCTTT
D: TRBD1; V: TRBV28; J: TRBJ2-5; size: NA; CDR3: CASLGQGPQETQYF; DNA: TGTGCCAGCTTAGGACAGGGGCCACAAGAGACCCAGTACTTC
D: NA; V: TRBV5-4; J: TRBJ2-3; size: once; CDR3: CASSLDTDTQYF; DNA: TGTGCCAGCAGCTTGGATACTGATACGCAGTATTTT
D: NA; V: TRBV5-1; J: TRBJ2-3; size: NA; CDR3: CASSLGQLADTQYF; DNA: TGCGCCAGCAGCTTGGGACAACTCGCAGATACGCAGTATTTT
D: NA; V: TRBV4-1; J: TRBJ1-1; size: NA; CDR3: CASSQGKGAPNTEAFF; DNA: TGCGCCAGCAGCCAAGGAAAAGGGGCCCCGAACACTGAAGCTTTCTTT
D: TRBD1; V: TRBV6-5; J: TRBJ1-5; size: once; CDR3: CASSQTRGQPQHF; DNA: TGTGCCAGCAGTCAAACCAGGGGGCAGCCCCAGCATTTT
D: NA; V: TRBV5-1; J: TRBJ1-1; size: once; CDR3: CASSLDQGWTEAFF; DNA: TGCGCCAGCAGCTTGGATCAGGGCTGGACTGAAGCTTTCTTT